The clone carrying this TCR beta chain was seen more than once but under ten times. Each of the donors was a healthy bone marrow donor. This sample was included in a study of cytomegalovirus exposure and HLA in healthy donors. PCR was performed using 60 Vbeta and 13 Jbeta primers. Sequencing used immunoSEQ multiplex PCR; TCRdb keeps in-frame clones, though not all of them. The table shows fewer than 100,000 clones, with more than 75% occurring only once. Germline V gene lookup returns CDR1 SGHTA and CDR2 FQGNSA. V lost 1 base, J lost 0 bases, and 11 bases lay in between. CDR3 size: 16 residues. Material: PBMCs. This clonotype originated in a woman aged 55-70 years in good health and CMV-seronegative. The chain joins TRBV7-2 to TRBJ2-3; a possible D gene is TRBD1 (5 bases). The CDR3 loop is CASSLGPDTSTDTQYF. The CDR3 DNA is TGTGCCAGCAGCTTAGGCCCGGACACTAGCACAGATACGCAGTATTTT.